These 32 T cell receptor beta chains originate from one sample sequenced in a study of metastatic and nonmetastatic thyroid tumors. MiXCR re-clonotyped the PCR reads for TCRdb. The sample shows about 13,000 clones, 33% of them seen only once. All patients were untreated before thyroid surgery. Sequenced sample: tumor tissue. Source of these receptors: a male donor with papillary thyroid cancer or a benign thyroid nodule (not recorded which). Some clones in this sample may be carry-over from other donors' samples.

The rearrangement uses TRBV20-1 and TRBJ2-3; 8 bases map to TRBD2. The CDR3 has 16 residues. The V gene's germline CDR1 is DFQATT and CDR2 SNEGSKA (reference sequence). Trimming took 2 bases from V and 0 from J; bases not matched to a gene: 7. In DNA form, the CDR3 reads TGCAGTGCTAGAAAGGTAGCGGGGTCTAGCACAGATACGCAGTATTTT. Its protein product is CSARKVAGSSTDTQYF.

This clone was picked up many times. A much larger clone differs by one base, so this may be a read error. This is likely a read error, given that the CDR3 carries no conserved phenylalanine or tryptophan at its end. The J gene is TRBJ2-1, the V gene TRBV11-2; perhaps TRBD1 as D (6 bases). V lost 1 base and J lost 9, with 10 bases in between. The germline CDR1 and CDR2 sequences are SGHAT and FQNNGV. The CDR3 extends over 13 amino acids. Here the CDR3 reads CASSLAGGGEQFL. The CDR3 DNA reads TGTGCCAGCAGCTTAGCTGGGGGCGGTGAGCAGTTCCTC.

This clone came up many times. The chain combines TRBV14 with TRBJ2-1, with 8 bases lining up with TRBD2. Germline V gene sequence: CDR1 SGHDN, CDR2 FVKESK. V was pared by 1 base and J by 4 bases, with 6 bases of the junction left unmatched. The length of the CDR3 is 16 residues. In DNA, the CDR3 is TGTGCCAGCAGCCAAGTTCCTAGCGGGTTTTACAATGAGCAGTTCTTC. Residues: CASSQVPSGFYNEQFF.

The genes are TRBV10-1 and TRBJ2-7; 8 positions agree with TRBD1. Trimming cost V 2 bases and J 6 bases; bases outside gene matches: 3. Germline loops: CDR1 WNHNN, CDR2 SYGVQD (reference sequence). This CDR3 has 13 residues. CDR3 amino acids: CASSEGTGGEQYF. CDR3 DNA: TGCGCCAGCAGTGAGGGCACAGGGGGCGAGCAGTACTTC.

This clone was counted only a few times. V gene TRBV15 combines with J gene TRBJ1-6, with D possibly being TRBD1 (5 bases). The V end was cut by 1 base, the J end by 6 bases, with 7 bases between. Germline CDR1 and CDR2: LNHNV and YYDKDF (reference sequence). The CDR3 length is 14 residues. The CDR3 DNA reads as TGTGCCACCAGCAGAGCAGGGTGTAATTCACCCCTCCACTTT. It is translated as CATSRAGCNSPLHF.

The chain uses TRBV9 and TRBJ2-3, with D perhaps assigned TRBD1 or TRBD2 (5 bases each). Germline assignment: CDR1 SGDLS and CDR2 YYNGEE. V gave up 2 bases and J gave up 2 bases, with 15 bases separating them. CDR3 length equals 16 residues. The CDR3 region is CASSVGWDPFTDTQYF. The CDR3 DNA reads TGTGCCAGCAGCGTCGGGTGGGACCCCTTCACAGATACGCAGTATTTT.

The rearrangement links TRBV11-2 to TRBJ2-3; 13 bases map to TRBD2. The germline CDR1 and CDR2 sequences are SGHAT and FQNNGV. This CDR3 has 15 residues. After removal of 5 bases from V and 6 bases from J, the junction contained 5 bases not matched to a gene. CDR3 amino acids: CASSGLAGVFDTQYF. The CDR3 DNA sequence: TGTGCCAGCAGCGGACTAGCGGGAGTTTTCGATACGCAGTATTTT.

The sample holds a few counts of this clone. V usage is TRBV12-3 or TRBV12-4 and J usage is TRBJ2-3, with a weak D call TRBD2 (6 bases). The V gene lost 6 bases and the J gene lost 1 base, with 14 bases spanning the gap. The CDR3 covers 15 residues. In DNA, the CDR3 is TGTGCCAGCAGATTTACGGGGGAGGGCACAGATACGCAGTATTTT. It yields the protein CASRFTGEGTDTQYF.

The J gene is TRBJ1-2, the V gene TRBV20-1; D might be TRBD1 (5 bases). Germline CDR1 is DFQATT and CDR2 is SNEGSKA (reference sequence). This CDR3 comprises 16 residues. Trimming cost V 1 base and J 1 base, with 16 bases left between them. CDR3 in DNA: TGCAGTGCTAGAGTGATGGGGGGTACGGATAACTATGGCTACACCTTC. The encoded protein is CSARVMGGTDNYGYTF.

This clone has only a few counts. The CDR3 DNA reads TGTGCCAGCAGCTTAAACAATGAGCAGTTCTTC. Translating gives CASSLNNEQFF. The rearrangement joins TRBV7-3 to TRBJ2-1; D gene unclear. The V gene lost 1 base and the J gene lost 5 bases, with 0 bases spanning the gap. Germline V gene sequence: CDR1 SGHTA, CDR2 FQGTGA. The CDR3 covers 11 residues.

This clone turned up a few times. The chain employs TRBV7-9 and TRBJ2-1; TRBD2 might be the D (5 bases). The V and J ends lost 7 bases and 10 bases respectively, with 17 bases between them. Germline lookup yields CDR1 SEHNR and CDR2 FQNEAQ (reference sequence). This CDR3 is built from 13 residues. The DNA for the CDR3 is TGTGCCAGCACCCCCGGGGAAGCTTGGGAGCAGTTCTTC. This translates into CASTPGEAWEQFF.

This sequence joins TRBV28 and TRBJ1-6; tentatively, D is TRBD1 (5 bases). V dropped 7 bases and J dropped 14 bases, with 15 bases sitting between them. The CDR3 totals 12 residues. Germline loops: CDR1 MDHEN, CDR2 SYDVKM. Written as DNA, the CDR3 is TGTGCCAGCAATGACGGGGCGACGGCCCTCCACTTT. It encodes CASNDGATALHF.

This clone showed up many times. V usage is TRBV5-6 and J usage is TRBJ2-1; unclear D gene. V dropped 5 bases and J dropped 3 bases, with 18 bases sitting between them. CDR3 length: 16 amino acids. CDR1 is SGHDT and CDR2 is YYEEEE in the germline V gene. CDR3 residues: CASSDHLDSHYNEQFF. CDR3 coding DNA: TGTGCCAGCAGTGATCATCTGGATTCTCACTACAATGAGCAGTTCTTC.

The V gene is TRBV2, the J gene TRBJ2-3, with D possibly being TRBD2 (6 bases). Germline V lookup: CDR1 SNHLY, CDR2 FYNNEI. Trimming removed 5 bases from V and 2 bases from J, with 8 bases in between. The CDR3 runs 13 residues. CDR3 nucleotide sequence: TGTGCCAGCAGTCTGGACTACACAGATACGCAGTATTTT. As protein: CASSLDYTDTQYF.

The chain employs TRBV19 and TRBJ2-5; no firm D call. The CDR3 consists of 13 residues. Germline CDR1 LNHDA, CDR2 SQIVND (reference sequence). Deletions cut 4 bases from V and 2 bases from J, with 8 bases between. CDR3 nucleotides: TGTGCCAGTAGTACCGACGGACAAGAGACCCAGTACTTC. Its protein product is CASSTDGQETQYF. The variable domain in full, with the rest retrieved from reference TRBV19 and TRBJ2-5, is DGGITQSPKYLFRKEGQNVTLSCEQNLNHDAMYWYRQDPGQGLRLIYYSQIVNDFQKGDIAEGYSVSREKKESFPLTVTSAQKNPTAFYLCASSTDGQETQYFGPGTRLLVL.

V is TRBV20-1 and J is TRBJ2-4, with D possibly matching TRBD2 (5 bases). CDR1 and CDR2 (germline): DFQATT, SNEGSKA (reference sequence). The length of the CDR3 is 15 residues. V was cut by 0 bases and J by 10 bases, with 19 bases left in between. As DNA, the CDR3 is TGCAGTGCTAGAGATCAGGTCGGGGTACTAAATATTCAGTACTTC. Its translation is CSARDQVGVLNIQYF.

This clone appeared once. The genes are TRBV20-1 and TRBJ2-1; D is possibly TRBD1 (6 bases). Per the germline V gene, CDR1 is DFQATT and CDR2 is SNEGSKA (reference sequence). Between the trimmed V and J ends, which lost 5 bases and 1 base, there was a span of 15 bases. The CDR3 sequence is 15 residues long. The CDR3 sequence is CSASTGLESYNEQFF. The DNA for the CDR3 is TGCAGTGCTTCTACAGGGCTTGAGTCCTACAATGAGCAGTTCTTC.

This clone has a handful of counts. The chain links TRBV27 to TRBJ2-2; D is unclear. Trimming removed 0 bases at V and 1 base at J, with 0 bases between. Germline V gives CDR1 MNHEY, CDR2 SMNVEV (reference sequence). This CDR3 has 13 amino acids. CDR3 in DNA: TGTGCCAGCAGTTTATCGAACACCGGGGAGCTGTTTTTT. Protein sequence: CASSLSNTGELFF.

This chain uses TRBV27 with TRBJ2-7, with D perhaps being TRBD1 or TRBD2 (5 bases each). CDR3 length: 12 amino acids. The V gene lost 6 bases and the J gene lost 3 bases, with 9 bases spanning the gap. Germline V gene sequence: CDR1 MNHEY, CDR2 SMNVEV (reference sequence). CDR3 sequence (DNA): TGTGCCAGCAGCGGGACCTTCTACGAGCAGTACTTC. Encoded protein: CASSGTFYEQYF.

This chain joins TRBV7-9 and TRBJ1-6, with a possible D match to TRBD1 (5 bases). Germline assignment: CDR1 SEHNR and CDR2 FQNEAQ (reference sequence). The CDR3 length is 15 residues. V gave up 6 bases and J gave up 0 bases, with 9 bases separating them. Written as DNA, the CDR3 is TGTGCCAGCAGTCAGGGAAGCTCCTATAATTCACCCCTCCACTTT. Translating it yields CASSQGSSYNSPLHF.

The gene calls are TRBV30 and TRBJ2-7; D possibly corresponds to TRBD2 (6 bases). CDR3 length: 14 amino acids. Trimming removed 0 bases at V and 2 bases at J, with 11 bases between. In germline, CDR1 is GTSNPN, CDR2 SVGIG (reference sequence). The CDR3, as DNA: TGTGCCTGGAGTGTAGGCGGGGCCCCCTACGAGCAGTACTTC. Its protein is CAWSVGGAPYEQYF. The whole variable domain, filled in from reference TRBV30 and TRBJ2-7, reads SQTIHQWPATLVQPVGSPLSLECTVEGTSNPNLYWYRQAAGRGLQLLFYSVGIGQISSEVPQNLSASRPQDRQFILSSKKLLLSDSGFYLCAWSVGGAPYEQYFGPGTRLTVT.

This sequence joins TRBV11-2 and TRBJ2-2; D perhaps matches TRBD1 (5 bases). CDR1 and CDR2 from the germline V gene are SGHAT and FQNNGV. The CDR3 totals 17 residues. V lost 1 base and J 3 bases, leaving 15 bases between the germline ends. CDR3 loop: CASSLGSGYRHTGELFF. For the CDR3, the DNA is TGTGCCAGCAGCTTAGGATCAGGGTATAGGCACACCGGGGAGCTGTTTTTT. Looking up the rest from reference TRBV11-2 and TRBJ2-2 gives the full variable domain: EAGVAQSPRYKIIEKRQSVAFWCNPISGHATLYWYQQILGQGPKLLIQFQNNGVVDDSQLPKDRFSAERLKGVDSTLKIQPAKLEDSAVYLCASSLGSGYRHTGELFFGEGSRLTVL.

By share, this clone ranks as medium-sized. This chain uses TRBV6-1 with TRBJ2-1; TRBD2 aligns across 9 bases. After removal of 3 bases from V and 7 bases from J, the junction contained 16 bases not matched to a gene. The CDR3 length is 18 residues. Germline V CDR1 and CDR2: MNHNS, SASEGT. The CDR3 loop reads CASSEFPSGGRARNEQFF. In DNA form, the CDR3 reads TGTGCCAGCAGTGAGTTCCCCTCTGGCGGGAGGGCCAGGAATGAGCAGTTCTTC.

In nucleotides, the CDR3 is TGCAGCGCTGTGGACTGGCGGACTTACGAGCAGTACTTC. Translation: CSAVDWRTYEQYF. The chain is built from TRBV29-1 and TRBJ2-7, with a tentative D call TRBD2 (5 bases). The ends were cut back, 7 bases at V and 4 bases at J, with 17 bases in the middle. CDR1 and CDR2 from the germline V gene are SQVTM and ANQGSEA. This CDR3 spans 13 amino acids.

Only a few counts were recorded for this clone. V is TRBV6-4 and J is TRBJ2-3; D ambiguous. The V gene lost 4 bases and the J gene lost 2 bases, with 10 bases spanning the gap. The CDR3 is 14 amino acids. Germline V gene lookup returns CDR1 MRHNA and CDR2 SNTAGT. CDR3 bases: TGTGCCAGCAGTGTTAATGGAGACACAGATACGCAGTATTTT. This gives the protein CASSVNGDTDTQYF.

This clone has a handful of counts. The chain uses TRBV12-3 or TRBV12-4 and TRBJ1-2; unclear D gene. V was shortened by 2 bases and J by 4 bases, with 14 bases between the two germline ends. The CDR3 contains 15 residues. This CDR3 reads CASSLTVGRLYGYTF. CDR3 DNA: TGTGCCAGCAGTTTAACGGTGGGAAGGCTCTATGGCTACACCTTC.

This clone came up a few times. The V call is TRBV9, the J call TRBJ1-6; D is unclear. The ends were cut back, 4 bases at V and 3 bases at J, with 14 bases in the middle. CDR1 is SGDLS and CDR2 is YYNGEE in the germline V gene. The length of the CDR3 is 16 residues. CDR3 region: CASSPDVGNYNSPLHF. CDR3 DNA: TGTGCCAGCAGCCCGGACGTAGGGAACTATAATTCACCCCTCCACTTT.

This clone has a handful of counts. In DNA form, the CDR3 reads TGTGCCAGCAGTGTCAACACGAACACTGAAGCTTTCTTT. Translating gives CASSVNTNTEAFF. The chain uses TRBV6-1 and TRBJ1-1; no clear D. The CDR3 consists of 13 residues. Trimming pared 4 bases from V and 1 base from J, leaving 7 bases between. Germline CDR1 and CDR2: MNHNS and SASEGT.

The chain is built from TRBV11-2 and TRBJ2-7; the D gene is possibly TRBD1 (6 bases). This CDR3 is 13 amino acids long. Trimming took off 1 base at V and 7 bases at J, with 11 bases between the two ends. In germline, CDR1 is SGHAT, CDR2 FQNNGV. CDR3: CASSLVQGLEQYF. The CDR3 region has the DNA TGTGCCAGCAGCTTAGTTCAGGGGCTGGAGCAGTACTTC.

This clone was recorded a few times. V is TRBV6-4 and J is TRBJ1-6; D unclear. V lost 2 bases and J 1 base, leaving 21 bases between the germline ends. The length of the CDR3 is 20 residues. Per the germline V gene, CDR1 is MRHNA and CDR2 is SNTAGT. The CDR3 sequence: CASSDLRESGLLSYNSPLHF. The DNA of the CDR3 is TGTGCCAGCAGTGACCTCCGGGAGAGTGGACTCCTATCCTATAATTCACCCCTCCACTTT.

The J gene is TRBJ2-1, the V gene TRBV19, with D possibly being TRBD2 (5 bases). Looked up from germline, CDR1 is LNHDA and CDR2 is SQIVND (reference sequence). Trimming removed 4 bases from V and 7 bases from J, with 8 bases in between. CDR3 size: 12 residues. The CDR3 region is CASSRGENEQFF. The CDR3 bases are TGTGCCAGTAGTAGGGGAGAGAATGAGCAGTTCTTC.

The genes are TRBV2 and TRBJ1-2; no clear D. Germline lookup yields CDR1 SNHLY and CDR2 FYNNEI. The CDR3 has 14 amino acids. The V end was cut by 5 bases, the J end by 8 bases, with 18 bases between. The CDR3 DNA reads as TGTGCCAGCAGTCCAGCCACACTCAAGGAGGGCTACACCTTC. Protein: CASSPATLKEGYTF.